In its sample, the clone carrying this TCR beta chain was seen once. Its antigen is unidentified. The data derive from a study of cytomegalovirus exposure and HLA in healthy donors. General study results and limits: Most TCR beta V segments were productive about 90% or about 30% of the time in an earlier analysis. Later genetic work tied a missense DCLRE1C variant to beta-chain V and J trimming. In vitro work confirmed that a few CMV-associated chains recognize CMV antigens.

A multiplex PCR was run with 60 Vbeta primers and 13 Jbeta primers. Generated by immunoSEQ multiplex PCR, the TCRdb table keeps only in-frame clones and is missing some. The top ten hold under 3.5% of the sample, which has roughly 120,000 clones, roughly 80% seen once. J lost 7 bases, V lost 2 bases, and 7 bases had no gene match. The CDR3 consists of 16 residues. Germline lookup yields CDR1 MNHEY and CDR2 SMNVEV (reference sequence). The chain couples TRBV27 to TRBJ2-1; 11 nucleotides align to TRBD2. The source is a male donor in good health and CMV-seronegative. Sequencing was performed on PBMCs. The CDR3 loop is CASSLRLAGGMNEQFF. Here the CDR3 DNA reads TGTGCCAGCAGTTTAAGGCTAGCGGGAGGTATGAATGAGCAGTTCTTC.